A selection of T cell receptor beta chains follows, all from one sample in a study of blood T cells in healthy people across ages. In TCRdb, the 5' RACE reads were re-called with MiXCR into one record per CDR3 protein. The sample shows roughly 1.5 million distinct CDR3 sequences, 42% of them seen only once. Sequencing was done on a sample of blood. These TCRs come from a woman in her late teens or twenties in good health. The CDR3 runs from the conserved cysteine through the conserved F or W. The D gene is left open where the match is weak. A row's size may be missing; if present it is once, few, many or a size class.

clone size: -; V gene: TRBV7-2; D gene: -; J gene: TRBJ1-3; CDR3 DNA: TGTGCCAGCAGCCGACAGCTAAAGGACTCTGGAAACACCATATATTTT; CDR3 protein: CASSRQLKDSGNTIYF
clone size: few; V gene: TRBV20-1; D gene: -; J gene: TRBJ2-3; CDR3 DNA: TGCAGTGCTCCTCGGGACATCGGCACAGATACGCAGTATTTT; CDR3 protein: CSAPRDIGTDTQYF
clone size: -; V gene: TRBV5-6; D gene: -; J gene: TRBJ2-5; CDR3 DNA: TGTGCCAGCAGCTTGAGCCACCACCGGTACTTC; CDR3 protein: CASSLSHHRYF
clone size: -; V gene: TRBV15; D gene: -; J gene: TRBJ2-5; CDR3 DNA: TGTGCCACCAGCAGAACGGCAGGGCTCGAGACCCAGTACTTC; CDR3 protein: CATSRTAGLETQYF
clone size: few; V gene: TRBV5-1; D gene: -; J gene: TRBJ2-1; CDR3 DNA: TGCGCCAGCAGCTTGGTGGAGGGCTTACACAATGAGCAGTTCTTC; CDR3 protein: CASSLVEGLHNEQFF
clone size: few; V gene: TRBV12-3/TRBV12-4; D gene: -; J gene: TRBJ2-3; CDR3 DNA: TGTGCCGTCGGGACGGACCTTCACACAGATACGCAGTATTTT; CDR3 protein: CAVGTDLHTDTQYF
clone size: few; V gene: TRBV30; D gene: -; J gene: TRBJ2-1; CDR3 DNA: TGCTCCTACGGGGAAGGTGTCGAGCAGTTCTTC; CDR3 protein: CSYGEGVEQFF
clone size: -; V gene: TRBV6-2/TRBV6-3; D gene: TRBD1; J gene: TRBJ2-3; CDR3 DNA: TGTGCCAGCAGTTACACCACAGGGGGAGCAGATACGCAGTATTTT; CDR3 protein: CASSYTTGGADTQYF
clone size: many; V gene: TRBV4-3; D gene: TRBD2; J gene: TRBJ2-7; CDR3 DNA: TGCGCCAGCAGCCAGACTAGCGGCTACGAGCAGTACTTC; CDR3 protein: CASSQTSGYEQYF
clone size: -; V gene: TRBV9; D gene: TRBD2; J gene: TRBJ2-1; CDR3 DNA: TGTGCCAGCAGCGTAGGGTACGGGAGGTCCTACAATGAGCAGTTCTTC; CDR3 protein: CASSVGYGRSYNEQFF
clone size: -; V gene: TRBV7-2; D gene: TRBD1; J gene: TRBJ1-5; CDR3 DNA: TGTGCCAGCAGCTTCTCCGGGACAGGGGGGTTACAGCCCCAGCATTTT; CDR3 protein: CASSFSGTGGLQPQHF
clone size: few; V gene: TRBV7-8; D gene: TRBD1; J gene: TRBJ2-5; CDR3 DNA: TGTGCCAGCAGCCCGAATAGACAGGGTCCGGAGACCCAGTACTTC; CDR3 protein: CASSPNRQGPETQYF
clone size: few; V gene: TRBV4-3; D gene: -; J gene: TRBJ1-1; CDR3 DNA: TGCGCCAGCAGCCAAGATTGGGGGGAGATCATGAACACTGAAGCTTTCTTT; CDR3 protein: CASSQDWGEIMNTEAFF
clone size: few; V gene: TRBV9; D gene: -; J gene: TRBJ2-5; CDR3 DNA: TGTGCCAGCAGCGTAGGTAGTTACCAAGAGACCCAGTACTTC; CDR3 protein: CASSVGSYQETQYF
clone size: -; V gene: TRBV20-1; D gene: TRBD2; J gene: TRBJ2-7; CDR3 DNA: TGCAGTGCCACCATTAGCGGGAGAAACAACGAGCAGTACTTC; CDR3 protein: CSATISGRNNEQYF
clone size: few; V gene: TRBV27; D gene: -; J gene: TRBJ1-2; CDR3 DNA: TGTGCCAGCCGAAAGGGGGGCTATGGCTACACCTTC; CDR3 protein: CASRKGGYGYTF
clone size: few; V gene: TRBV20-1; D gene: TRBD2; J gene: TRBJ2-5; CDR3 DNA: TGCAGTGCTAGAGATCTAAGCGGGGCCATCCAAGAGACCCAGTACTTC; CDR3 protein: CSARDLSGAIQETQYF
clone size: -; V gene: TRBV12-3/TRBV12-4; D gene: -; J gene: TRBJ2-7; CDR3 DNA: TGTGCCAGCAGCGTTAGGCCAGGGACCTCCTACGAGCAGTACTTC; CDR3 protein: CASSVRPGTSYEQYF
clone size: -; V gene: TRBV12-3/TRBV12-4; D gene: -; J gene: TRBJ1-2; CDR3 DNA: TGTGCCAGCAGGCCCGGAGCGGGTACCTATGGCTACACCTTC; CDR3 protein: CASRPGAGTYGYTF
clone size: many; V gene: TRBV4-3; D gene: -; J gene: TRBJ2-3; CDR3 DNA: TGCGCCAGCAGCCAAGCCGGGGCTGGCACAGATACGCAGTATTTT; CDR3 protein: CASSQAGAGTDTQYF
clone size: few; V gene: TRBV28; D gene: -; J gene: TRBJ1-2; CDR3 DNA: TGTGCCAGCAGTCCGCGGGTCCGTGGCTACACCTTC; CDR3 protein: CASSPRVRGYTF
clone size: few; V gene: TRBV7-2; D gene: TRBD1; J gene: TRBJ1-5; CDR3 DNA: TGTGCCAGCAGCTTAGAGGGGGCTACAGGGCTTCAGCCCCAGCATTTT; CDR3 protein: CASSLEGATGLQPQHF
clone size: few; V gene: TRBV13; D gene: -; J gene: TRBJ2-1; CDR3 DNA: TGTGCCAGCAGCGCCCGGGGGACGGGGTTGTACAATGAGCAGTTCTTC; CDR3 protein: CASSARGTGLYNEQFF
clone size: few; V gene: TRBV4-3; D gene: -; J gene: TRBJ1-4; CDR3 DNA: TGCGCTAGCAGCCAAGATAGGGATCCTAATGAAAAACTGTTTTTT; CDR3 protein: CASSQDRDPNEKLFF
clone size: -; V gene: TRBV6-2/TRBV6-3; D gene: TRBD1; J gene: TRBJ2-5; CDR3 DNA: TGTGCCAGCAGTCGGAGGACAGGGGGTTGGGAGACCCAGTACTTC; CDR3 protein: CASSRRTGGWETQYF
clone size: few; V gene: TRBV15; D gene: -; J gene: TRBJ2-3; CDR3 DNA: TGTGCCACCAGCAGGTCTGGCGGGACCGAGTATTTT; CDR3 protein: CATSRSGGTEYF
clone size: -; V gene: TRBV5-6; D gene: -; J gene: TRBJ2-3; CDR3 DNA: TGTGCCAGCAGCTTGATCAGGGCGGATACGCGGTATTTT; CDR3 protein: CASSLIRADTRYF
clone size: -; V gene: TRBV10-3; D gene: -; J gene: TRBJ2-1; CDR3 DNA: TGTGCCATCAGTGGGATAGATATTGCGCAGTTCTTC; CDR3 protein: CAISGIDIAQFF
clone size: -; V gene: TRBV18; D gene: -; J gene: TRBJ1-1; CDR3 DNA: TGTGCCAGCTCACCCACGCGGTCGGGTTGGACTGAAGCTTTCTTT; CDR3 protein: CASSPTRSGWTEAFF
clone size: -; V gene: TRBV4-3; D gene: TRBD2; J gene: TRBJ2-1; CDR3 DNA: TGCGCCAGCAGCCAAGCGGGGGGGAACTACAATGAGCAGTTCTTC; CDR3 protein: CASSQAGGNYNEQFF
clone size: few; V gene: TRBV5-4; D gene: -; J gene: TRBJ2-5; CDR3 DNA: TGTGCCAGTAGCTTGGTGGGAATTGGGGAGACCCAGTACTTC; CDR3 protein: CASSLVGIGETQYF
clone size: -; V gene: TRBV9; D gene: -; J gene: TRBJ1-1; CDR3 DNA: TGTGCCAGCAGCGTAGCTGGGCAGGGCACTGAAGCTTTCTTT; CDR3 protein: CASSVAGQGTEAFF
clone size: -; V gene: TRBV11-2; D gene: -; J gene: TRBJ1-1; CDR3 DNA: TGTGCCAGCAGCTTAGTCGGGCCTTTGTGGGCAAGGGACACTGAAGCTTTCTTT; CDR3 protein: CASSLVGPLWARDTEAFF
clone size: -; V gene: TRBV20-1; D gene: TRBD1; J gene: TRBJ1-3; CDR3 DNA: TGCAGTGCTAGAGGACCTTACAGGGGGAAGAGCTCTGGAAACACCATATATTTT; CDR3 protein: CSARGPYRGKSSGNTIYF
clone size: -; V gene: TRBV20-1; D gene: -; J gene: TRBJ2-7; CDR3 DNA: TGCAGTGCTAGAAGGGGGTATTACGAGCAGTACTTC; CDR3 protein: CSARRGYYEQYF
clone size: few; V gene: TRBV20-1; D gene: -; J gene: TRBJ2-1; CDR3 DNA: TGCAGTGCTATGGCGGTAGCGGCCACGACTGAGCAGTTCTTC; CDR3 protein: CSAMAVAATTEQFF
clone size: -; V gene: TRBV7-3; D gene: -; J gene: TRBJ2-1; CDR3 DNA: TGTGCCAGCAGCTTGTACCGGGGCAGCTCCTACAATGAGCAGTTCTTC; CDR3 protein: CASSLYRGSSYNEQFF
clone size: few; V gene: TRBV7-2; D gene: -; J gene: TRBJ1-2; CDR3 DNA: TGTGCCAGCAGCTTAAGTGTGGGGGCTTACTATGGCTACACCTTC; CDR3 protein: CASSLSVGAYYGYTF
clone size: -; V gene: TRBV25-1; D gene: -; J gene: TRBJ1-1; CDR3 DNA: TGTGCCAGCACCAGACGGGGACGAGGGAACACTGAAGCTTTCTTT; CDR3 protein: CASTRRGRGNTEAFF
clone size: few; V gene: TRBV6-2/TRBV6-3; D gene: TRBD1; J gene: TRBJ2-4; CDR3 DNA: TGTGCCAGCGGACGGGACAGGGTACAAGTCAAAAACATTCAGTACTTC; CDR3 protein: CASGRDRVQVKNIQYF